These 13 T cell receptor beta chains were sequenced from one sample in a study of CXCR3-negative and CXCR3-positive naive CD8 T cells. These receptors lack a known antigen. Broader study findings: Naive cells positive for CXCR3 carried more hydrophobic TRB CDR3s than CXCR3-negative ones.

cDNA libraries for TRB were generated by 5' RACE incorporating UMI labels. TCRdb reprocessed the 5' RACE reads and stores each CDR3 protein as one record, lacking DNA. The sample includes 55,000 to 65,000 distinct CDR3 sequences. Sequenced material: naive CXCR3+ CD8+ T cells from blood. Sample subset: CD45RO-CCR7+CD27+CD95- naive CD8+ T cells expressing CXCR3 (TNR3+). These receptors all come from a human donor in good health. Some clones in this sample may be carry-over from other donors' samples.

This chain uses TRBV11-2 with TRBJ2-2. The length of the CDR3 is 15 residues. In germline, CDR1 is SGHAT, CDR2 FQNNGV. The CDR3 sequence: CASSLVVRSTGELFF.

This chain links TRBV28 with TRBJ2-1; TCRdb's assignment of TRBD1 cannot be checked, as there is no DNA. The CDR3 spans 13 residues. CDR1 and CDR2 from the germline V gene are MDHEN and SYDVKM. The CDR3: CASSRQGYNEQFF.

The V and J genes are TRBV29-1 and TRBJ2-2. This CDR3 has 13 amino acids. CDR1 is SQVTM and CDR2 is ANQGSEA in the germline V gene. CDR3 residues: CSVRPVNTGELFF.

The chain uses TRBV29-1 and TRBJ1-3. This CDR3 comprises 15 residues. Germline-derived CDR1 and CDR2 are SQVTM and ANQGSEA. CDR3 loop: CSVEDGFTGENTIYF.

CDR3 region: CASSLAEEETQYF. This chain uses TRBV12-3 or TRBV12-4 with TRBJ2-5. CDR3 length: 13 residues.

The chain couples TRBV6-5 to TRBJ1-1. The V gene's germline CDR1 is MNHEY and CDR2 SVGAGI. This CDR3 has 15 residues. The CDR3 loop reads CASSYSSVSDTEAFF.

This chain connects TRBV6-2 or TRBV6-3 to TRBJ2-7. The CDR3 is made up of 15 amino acids. Looked up from germline, CDR1 is MNHEY and CDR2 is SVGEGT. CDR3 sequence: CASSYPKTDHYEQYF.

V and J are TRBV5-6 and TRBJ2-2; TCRdb returns TRBD2, unconfirmable since there is no DNA. Germline lookup yields CDR1 SGHDT and CDR2 YYEEEE. This CDR3 is 14 amino acids long. CDR3 sequence: CASSFLLATGELFF.

Here the CDR3 reads CASSLGAEAFF. The chain links TRBV12-3 or TRBV12-4 to TRBJ1-1. The CDR3 has 11 amino acids.

The rearrangement uses TRBV29-1 and TRBJ2-7; TCRdb's D call of TRBD1 is untestable without DNA. CDR1 and CDR2 from the germline V gene are SQVTM and ANQGSEA. The CDR3 totals 13 residues. The CDR3 is CSVETPQGYEQYF.

J is TRBJ2-7 and V is TRBV7-9; with no DNA, the TCRdb D assignment of TRBD1 cannot be verified. This CDR3 has 14 amino acids. Germline-derived CDR1 and CDR2 are SEHNR and FQNEAQ (reference sequence). CDR3 sequence: CASSLTQGQYEQYF.

The chain uses TRBV29-1 and TRBJ2-7; TCRdb returns TRBD1, unconfirmable since there is no DNA. CDR1 is SQVTM, CDR2 ANQGSEA, per germline. The CDR3 sequence is 12 residues long. CDR3 loop: CSAQVGENEQYF.

V gene TRBV6-5 combines with J gene TRBJ2-7. The germline gives CDR1 MNHEY, CDR2 SVGAGI. This CDR3 spans 13 amino acids. CDR3 protein: CASSYTVSYEQYF.